A single sample is the source of the 31 T cell receptor beta chains below, sequenced in a study of cytomegalovirus exposure and HLA in healthy donors (dated by TCRdb to about 2017). The method behind the library was the immunoSEQ multiplex PCR assay. For the multiplex PCR, a mixture combining 60 forward primers for TCR Vbeta segments and 13 reverse primers for TCR Jbeta segments was used. The table comes from immuneACCESS by way of TCRdb, which keeps in-frame sequences with V and J called. Part of the clones is missing from these tables; in studies checked, under half for an unresolved V gene and the rest for unknown reasons. The sample has around 220,000 clones on record, about three quarters of them singletons. The ten largest clones take up 15% of the sample. The material sequenced was PBMCs. These receptors were taken from a man aged 35 to 55 in good health and CMV-seronegative.

The chain employs TRBV30 and TRBJ2-2; 8 bases are a match to TRBD1. CDR3 length equals 15 residues. V lost 3 bases, J lost 4 bases, and 7 bases stayed unmatched. CDR1 and CDR2 (germline): GTSNPN, SVGIG (reference sequence). The CDR3 spells CAWREGTGGTGELFF. The CDR3 DNA reads as TGTGCCTGGAGGGAGGGGACAGGAGGCACCGGGGAGCTGTTTTTT.

This clone was found once. Additional DNA sequences in this sample encode the identical CDR3. This sequence joins TRBV6-1 and TRBJ1-5; 7 bases agree with TRBD1. There are 13 residues in the CDR3. V shed 8 bases and J 4 bases; nucleotides not matched to a gene: 5. Germline-derived CDR1 and CDR2 are MNHNS and SASEGT. In DNA, the CDR3 is TGTGCCAGCGCACAGGGGAAGAATCAGCCCCAGCATTTT. Translated: CASAQGKNQPQHF.

This clone appeared a single time. This chain links TRBV7-9 with TRBJ1-3; 8 nucleotides line up with TRBD1. This CDR3 has 15 residues. Germline V gene data show CDR1 as SEHNR and CDR2 as FQNEAQ (reference sequence). V lost 5 bases and J lost 0; bases outside the gene matches: 3. The CDR3, as DNA: TGTGCCAGCAGCAACAGGGGGACCTCTGGAAACACCATATATTTT. Its translation is CASSNRGTSGNTIYF.

V is TRBV7-8 and J is TRBJ2-5, with D possibly matching TRBD1 (6 bases). CDR3 length: 15 residues. Trimming took off 5 bases at V and 1 base at J, with 14 bases between the two ends. Per the germline V gene, CDR1 is SGHVS and CDR2 is FQNEAQ. CDR3 sequence reads: CASSHTTGIQETQYF. CDR3 nucleotides: TGTGCCAGCAGCCATACAACAGGGATCCAAGAGACCCAGTACTTC. Full variable domain (outside the CDR3, taken from reference TRBV7-8 and TRBJ2-5): GAGVSQSPRYKVAKRGQDVALRCDPISGHVSLFWYQQALGQGPEFLTYFQNEAQLDKSGLPSDRFFAERPEGSVSTLKIQRTQQEDSAVYLCASSHTTGIQETQYFGPGTRLLVL.

This clone was detected once. This chain uses TRBV29-1 with TRBJ1-2; no firm D call. The germline V gene has CDR1 SQVTM and CDR2 ANQGSEA. V was trimmed by 4 bases and J by 2 bases, leaving 14 bases between them. This CDR3 is 14 amino acids long. The DNA of the CDR3 is TGCAGCGTTGGTGCGAAAACAGTCAACTATGGCTACACCTTC. This encodes CSVGAKTVNYGYTF.

The rearrangement joins TRBV6-7 to TRBJ2-3; TRBD2 matches at 8 bases. TRBV6-7 is an ORF, with its function uncertain. CDR3 length: 19 residues. Unmatched junction bases numbered 19, after V lost 3 bases and J lost 5 bases. Written as DNA, the CDR3 is TGTGCCAGCAGTTATGAACCGATTCTTTTAGCGGGACGGGGAGATACGCAGTATTTT. Protein sequence: CASSYEPILLAGRGDTQYF.

The CDR3 here is CASSVGTSGSTNEQYF. The CDR3 DNA is TGTGCCAGCAGCGTAGGGACTAGCGGGAGCACCAACGAGCAGTACTTC. The chain joins TRBV7-9 to TRBJ2-7, with 14 bases that match TRBD2. V shed 5 bases and J 5 bases; nucleotides not matched to a gene: 8. CDR1 SEHNR and CDR2 FQNEAQ come from the germline V gene (reference sequence). This CDR3 is built from 16 residues.

The chain links TRBV11-2 to TRBJ2-7; D gene uncertain. The CDR3 runs to 12 residues. The V end was cut by 6 bases, the J end by 1 base, with 7 bases between. Germline values: CDR1 SGHAT, CDR2 FQNNGV. The CDR3 coding sequence is TGTGCCAGCAGACAAAGTTCCTACGAGCAGTACTTC. Encoded protein: CASRQSSYEQYF. The entire variable domain, with the rest obtained from reference TRBV11-2 and TRBJ2-7, is as follows: EAGVAQSPRYKIIEKRQSVAFWCNPISGHATLYWYQQILGQGPKLLIQFQNNGVVDDSQLPKDRFSAERLKGVDSTLKIQPAKLEDSAVYLCASRQSSYEQYFGPGTRLTVT.

V usage is TRBV2 and J usage is TRBJ1-1; D remains unclear. The CDR3 is 11 residues long. V was clipped by 9 bases and J by 1 base, with 6 bases between them. Germline CDR1 reads SNHLY; CDR2 reads FYNNEI. The CDR3 loop is CASAGNTEAFF. CDR3 bases: TGTGCCAGTGCGGGGAACACTGAAGCTTTCTTT.

The rearrangement joins TRBV4-2 to TRBJ2-2; D not certain. The V gene's germline CDR1 is LGHNA and CDR2 YNFKEQ. V lost 0 bases, J lost 7 bases, and 9 bases lay in between. CDR3 length: 14 residues. CDR3 amino acids: CASSQDSMIGELFF. In nucleotides, the CDR3 is TGTGCCAGCAGCCAAGACTCTATGATCGGGGAGCTGTTTTTT.

The rearrangement joins TRBV6-5 to TRBJ1-2; 7 bases are shared with TRBD1. This CDR3 region has 13 residues. Germline-derived CDR1 and CDR2 are MNHEY and SVGAGI. Trimming at V came to 5 bases and at J to 8 bases, leaving 8 bases not matched to a gene. This CDR3 reads CASSDRAVWGYTF. The CDR3 region has the DNA TGTGCCAGCAGTGACAGGGCCGTGTGGGGCTACACCTTC.

The chain carries TRBV6-4 and TRBJ2-1; maybe TRBD2 (5 bases). Trimming took off 4 bases at V and 3 bases at J, with 13 bases between the two ends. Germline V CDR1 and CDR2: MRHNA, SNTAGT. This CDR3 is built from 15 residues. The CDR3: CASSVGGLFYNEQFF. CDR3 DNA: TGTGCCAGCAGTGTAGGTGGACTTTTCTACAATGAGCAGTTCTTC.

The rearrangement links TRBV15 to TRBJ1-2; 7 bases fit TRBD1. The V and J ends lost 1 base and 3 bases, in that order; junction bases with no gene match: 2. CDR1 and CDR2 from the germline V gene are LNHNV and YYDKDF (reference sequence). The CDR3 consists of 14 residues. CDR3 in amino acids: CATSRGGGDYGYTF. The DNA of the CDR3 is TGTGCCACCAGCAGAGGAGGGGGCGACTATGGCTACACCTTC.

The chain recombines TRBV29-1 with TRBJ1-1; D call uncertain. Trimming stripped 0 bases from V and 1 base from J, with 6 bases between. The length of the CDR3 is 13 residues. CDR1 SQVTM and CDR2 ANQGSEA come from the germline V gene. The CDR3 loop is CSVEEFGNTEAFF. CDR3 coding DNA: TGCAGCGTTGAAGAGTTCGGGAACACTGAAGCTTTCTTT.

The chain has TRBV9 and TRBJ2-3; D is undetermined. CDR1 and CDR2 from the germline V gene are SGDLS and YYNGEE. The CDR3 covers 14 residues. The V gene lost 3 bases and the J gene lost 3 bases, with 11 bases spanning the gap. CDR3 sequence (DNA): TGTGCCAGCAGCGGAATTAGTAGTACAGATACGCAGTATTTT. Amino acids: CASSGISSTDTQYF.

This clone has only one observation. The germline gene is not matched at one end of the junction; a read error may be the cause. The J gene is TRBJ1-2, the V gene TRBV15; D is possibly TRBD1 (5 bases). CDR3 length equals 12 residues. Germline CDR1 reads LNHNV; CDR2 reads YYDKDF (reference sequence). CDR3 sequence (DNA): TGTGCCACCAGCAACCCGGGACGGGGGGTTCGGTTC. Residues: CATSNPGRGVRF.

This clone has just one count. V gene TRBV10-2 combines with J gene TRBJ2-7, with TRBD1 as a possible D gene (5 bases). CDR1 WSHSY and CDR2 SAAADI come from the germline V gene. Between the trimmed V and J ends, which lost 1 base and 3 bases, there was a span of 10 bases. This CDR3 region has 14 residues. The CDR3 is CASSELGQDYEQYF. The CDR3 DNA reads as TGCGCCAGCAGTGAGTTAGGACAAGACTACGAGCAGTACTTC.

This rearrangement joins TRBV4-3 to TRBJ1-6; D call uncertain. In germline, CDR1 is LGHNA, CDR2 YSLEER. The CDR3 spans 18 residues. The V end lost 0 bases, the J end lost 5 bases, and 17 bases lay between the germline ends. The CDR3: CASSQDREGGLHNSPLHF. The DNA of the CDR3 is TGCGCCAGCAGCCAAGATCGAGAGGGAGGACTCCATAATTCACCCCTCCACTTT.

This clone was observed a few times. This chain links TRBV5-1 with TRBJ2-2; TRBD1 matches at 7 bases. There are 15 residues in the CDR3. V shed 4 bases, J shed 3 bases, and the junction held 6 bases outside the gene matches. Germline CDR1 reads SGHRS; CDR2 reads YFSETQ. The CDR3 sequence is CASSLRDSYTGELFF. The CDR3 bases are TGCGCCAGCAGCCTCCGGGACAGCTACACCGGGGAGCTGTTTTTT. The variable domain in full, with the rest retrieved from reference TRBV5-1 and TRBJ2-2, is KAGVTQTPRYLIKTRGQQVTLSCSPISGHRSVSWYQQTPGQGLQFLFEYFSETQRNKGNFPGRFSGRQFSNSRSEMNVSTLELGDSALYLCASSLRDSYTGELFFGEGSRLTVL.

V gene TRBV9 combines with J gene TRBJ2-7, with 13 bases matching TRBD2. Per germline, CDR1 SGDLS and CDR2 YYNGEE. This CDR3 comprises 14 residues. V shed 4 bases, J shed 4 bases, and the junction held 2 bases outside the gene matches. CDR3 bases: TGTGCCAGCAGCCGACTAGCGGGGGGTTACGAGCAGTACTTC. It is translated as CASSRLAGGYEQYF.

The chain joins TRBV19 to TRBJ2-1; D is uncertain. Trimming stripped 7 bases from V and 0 bases from J, with 13 bases between. Germline loops: CDR1 LNHDA, CDR2 SQIVND (reference sequence). This CDR3 comprises 15 residues. Written as DNA, the CDR3 is TGTGCCAGTAATAGAGACCCGAGCTCCTACAATGAGCAGTTCTTC. This sequence encodes CASNRDPSSYNEQFF.

This chain joins TRBV7-6 and TRBJ2-2, with 12 bases lining up with TRBD2. The CDR3 has 17 residues. After removal of 2 bases from V and 5 bases from J, the junction contained 6 bases not matched to a gene. The germline CDR1 and CDR2 sequences are SGHVS and FNYEAQ. CDR3 DNA sequence: TGTGCCAGCAGCTTAAGCCTAGCGGGAGGGCCGACCGGGGAGCTGTTTTTT. This sequence encodes CASSLSLAGGPTGELFF.

This chain connects TRBV4-3 to TRBJ1-6; TRBD1 aligns across 7 bases. This CDR3 spans 16 amino acids. The V gene end was trimmed by 4 bases and the J gene end by 10 bases; junction bases not matched to a gene: 13. Germline V gene sequence: CDR1 LGHNA, CDR2 YSLEER. The CDR3 loop is CASSPRIRGLDSPLHF. The CDR3 DNA reads as TGCGCCAGCAGCCCCCGGATTAGGGGGCTGGACTCACCCCTCCACTTT.

This clone turned up a few times. The chain is built from TRBV7-2 and TRBJ2-5; possibly TRBD2 for D (6 bases). The CDR3 sequence is 15 residues long. V gave up 4 bases and J gave up 2 bases, with 14 bases separating them. Germline V gene sequence: CDR1 SGHTA, CDR2 FQGNSA. In nucleotides, the CDR3 is TGTGCCAGCAGCTCCGGGGGACTCGCGCAAGAGACCCAGTACTTC. It codes for CASSSGGLAQETQYF.

The rearrangement uses TRBV4-3 and TRBJ2-6, with 8 bases lining up with TRBD1. Looked up from germline, CDR1 is LGHNA and CDR2 is YSLEER. Trimming removed 3 bases from V and 1 base from J; junction bases left unmatched: 8. CDR3 size: 18 residues. CDR3 loop: CASSQRTGKGSGANVLTF. As DNA, the CDR3 is TGCGCCAGCAGCCAGAGGACAGGGAAAGGTTCTGGGGCCAACGTCCTGACTTTC.

V is TRBV7-6 and J is TRBJ1-2; TRBD1 matches 9 bases. Germline trimming cut 4 bases from V and 5 bases from J; bases unmatched to any gene: 11. Germline values: CDR1 SGHVS, CDR2 FNYEAQ. CDR3 length: 16 amino acids. The CDR3 DNA sequence: TGTGCCAGCAGCTCCTTTCCGGGACAGGGAGGATATGGCTACACCTTC. Its translation is CASSSFPGQGGYGYTF.

The chain links TRBV7-6 to TRBJ2-1; 7 bases are shared with TRBD1. From germline, CDR1 is SGHVS and CDR2 FNYEAQ. V lost 3 bases, J lost 5 bases, and 10 bases stayed unmatched. The length of the CDR3 is 16 residues. CDR3: CASSFVTGDGHNEQFF. The CDR3 nucleotides read TGTGCCAGCAGCTTCGTTACAGGGGATGGACACAATGAGCAGTTCTTC.

V gene TRBV27 combines with J gene TRBJ2-3, with TRBD2 matching over 8 bases. In germline, CDR1 is MNHEY, CDR2 SMNVEV (reference sequence). This CDR3 region has 15 residues. V lost 7 bases and J lost 2; bases outside the gene matches: 8. The CDR3 nucleotides are TGTGCCAGCACCCACCGGGAGGGCCCCACAGATACGCAGTATTTT. Its translation is CASTHREGPTDTQYF.

The CDR3 nucleotides are TGTGCCAGCAGAACGCCGGGACACCGGGGGGGAGAGACCCAGTACTTC. Its protein product is CASRTPGHRGGETQYF. The V and J genes are TRBV6-6 and TRBJ2-5; TRBD2 matches 8 bases. J gave up 4 bases and V 6 bases, and 13 bases lay outside the gene matches. This CDR3 spans 16 amino acids. Germline values: CDR1 MNHNY, CDR2 SVGAGI (reference sequence).

V usage is TRBV7-6 and J usage is TRBJ1-2; no firm D call. From germline, CDR1 is SGHVS and CDR2 FNYEAQ. The CDR3 contains 13 residues. The ends were cut back, 4 bases at V and 3 bases at J, with 9 bases in the middle. CDR3 in DNA: TGTGCCAGCAGCTCAGCTCTAGACTATGGCTACACCTTC. This codes for CASSSALDYGYTF.

The rearrangement links TRBV15 to TRBJ2-5, with no clear D. With the DNA end fitting TRBJ2-7 better, the J assignment may be wrong. This CDR3 has 15 amino acids. Germline assignment: CDR1 LNHNV and CDR2 YYDKDF (reference sequence). The CDR3: CATSRDRQPSYEQYF. CDR3 sequence (DNA): TGTGCCACCAGCAGAGATCGGCAGCCTAGCTACGAGCAGTACTTC.